The 22 T cell receptor beta chains presented below share a single source sample, sequenced in a study of cytomegalovirus exposure and HLA in healthy donors. PCR involved 60 Vbeta and 13 Jbeta primers. This table comes from immunoSEQ multiplex PCR, and its TCRdb copy is limited to in-frame clones, with some not included. The sample consists of 110,000 to 150,000 clones, roughly 70% of them appearing once. Source material: PBMCs. These receptors all come from a man aged 30 to 39 in good health and CMV-seronegative.

The V gene is TRBV7-9, the J gene TRBJ2-3; D perhaps matches TRBD2 (5 bases). From germline, CDR1 is SEHNR and CDR2 FQNEAQ (reference sequence). This CDR3 has 14 amino acids. Trimming took 8 bases from V and 4 from J, leaving 16 bases between them. The CDR3 nucleotides read TGTGCCAGCGCAGTTAGGGAGAGTCCAGATACGCAGTATTTT. Translated: CASAVRESPDTQYF.

Of note for this clone: The same CDR3 arises from other DNA sequences in this sample as well. The J gene is TRBJ2-5, the V gene TRBV18, with TRBD1 matching 9 bases. V dropped 3 bases and J dropped 4; count of bases not matched to a gene: 0. Germline CDR1 and CDR2: KGHSH and LQKENI. The CDR3 contains 13 residues. CDR3 sequence: CASSPGQGETQYF. CDR3 DNA sequence: TGTGCCAGCTCACCGGGACAGGGAGAGACCCAGTACTTC.

V usage is TRBV9 and J usage is TRBJ2-7; TRBD2 matches at 8 bases. The length of the CDR3 is 16 residues. Germline V gives CDR1 SGDLS, CDR2 YYNGEE. Trimming removed 4 bases from V and 0 bases from J; junction bases left unmatched: 9. The CDR3 DNA follows: TGTGCCAGCAGCCACCCGGGGGGGTCGAGCTCCTACGAGCAGTACTTC. Amino acids: CASSHPGGSSSYEQYF.

The DNA of the CDR3 is TGTGCCAGTAGAAAAACAGGGGTGGTCTATGGCTACACCTTC. This encodes CASRKTGVVYGYTF. The rearrangement joins TRBV19 to TRBJ1-2; 7 nucleotides agree with TRBD1. V lost 6 bases and J lost 4; bases outside the gene matches: 8. The CDR3 is 14 residues long. The germline V gene encodes CDR1 LNHDA and CDR2 SQIVND (reference sequence).

V and J are TRBV5-6 and TRBJ2-6; D gene uncertain. The CDR3 is 14 amino acids. Germline loops: CDR1 SGHDT, CDR2 YYEEEE. Trimming removed 4 bases at V and 3 bases at J, with 8 bases between. In DNA form, the CDR3 reads TGTGCCAGCAGCCCCAAGAGTGGGGCCAACGTCCTGACTTTC. It specifies CASSPKSGANVLTF.

The rearrangement links TRBV5-6 to TRBJ2-3, with a tentative D call TRBD1 (5 bases). The V gene's germline CDR1 is SGHDT and CDR2 YYEEEE. With 1 base removed from V and 4 bases from J, the gap between germline ends came to 13 bases. The CDR3 loop spans 15 amino acids. The CDR3 protein is CASSLLGDDADTQYF. In DNA form, the CDR3 reads TGTGCCAGCAGCTTGTTAGGGGATGATGCAGATACGCAGTATTTT.

V gene TRBV28 combines with J gene TRBJ1-5; tentatively, D is TRBD1 (6 bases). This CDR3 region has 14 residues. Germline V gene sequence: CDR1 MDHEN, CDR2 SYDVKM. Trimming stripped 2 bases from V and 3 bases from J, with 8 bases between. CDR3 DNA sequence: TGTGCCAGCAGTTTAGACAGGATCAATCAGCCCCAGCATTTT. This sequence encodes CASSLDRINQPQHF.

The chain employs TRBV28 and TRBJ1-5; D is unclear. Germline CDR1 reads MDHEN; CDR2 reads SYDVKM. Trimming left V 11 bases short and J 3 bases short, with 11 bases between. This CDR3 region has 12 residues. CDR3 in DNA: TGTGCCGGAGGACGGACCAATCAGCCCCAGCATTTT. Residues: CAGGRTNQPQHF.

This clone was picked up one time. The CDR3 sequence: CASSFEGLSSYNEQFF. CDR3 bases: TGTGCCAGCAGCTTCGAGGGATTAAGCTCCTACAATGAGCAGTTCTTC. This chain links TRBV5-5 with TRBJ2-1, with D perhaps TRBD2 (5 bases). V was clipped by 2 bases and J by 0 bases, with 12 bases between them. CDR3 length: 16 amino acids. Germline V gene data show CDR1 as SGHKS and CDR2 as YYEKEE (reference sequence).

The genes are TRBV7-3 and TRBJ2-3; D unclear. Trimming pared 4 bases from V and 2 bases from J, leaving 4 bases between. The CDR3 sequence is 12 residues long. The germline gives CDR1 SGHTA, CDR2 FQGTGA. In DNA form, the CDR3 reads TGTGCCAGCAGCTCAAACACAGATACGCAGTATTTT. It translates to CASSSNTDTQYF.

This clone was counted a single time. The rearrangement uses TRBV11-2 and TRBJ2-7, with 9 bases lining up with TRBD2. The CDR3 is 16 residues long. J lost 5 bases, V lost 3 bases, and 11 bases had no gene match. CDR1 and CDR2 (germline): SGHAT, FQNNGV. The CDR3 DNA follows: TGTGCCAGCAGCTTGTTAGCGGGAGCGGTCAGGAACGAGCAGTACTTC. It translates to CASSLLAGAVRNEQYF.

The V and J genes are TRBV28 and TRBJ1-5; 9 positions match TRBD1. This CDR3 region has 14 residues. Germline CDR1 and CDR2: MDHEN and SYDVKM. The V segment lost 5 bases and the J segment 5 bases; nucleotides outside the gene matches: 4. CDR3 sequence: CASSPGQGYQPQHF. CDR3 nucleotides: TGTGCCAGCAGTCCCGGACAGGGGTATCAGCCCCAGCATTTT.

By share, this clone ranks as medium-sized. The chain has TRBV11-3 and TRBJ2-7; 8 bases match TRBD1. CDR1 SGHNT and CDR2 YENEEA come from the germline V gene. V shed 5 bases, J shed 4 bases, and the junction held 7 bases outside the gene matches. The length of the CDR3 is 14 residues. The CDR3 nucleotides read TGTGCCAGCAGCCAGGACAGGGAACATTACGAGCAGTACTTC. It specifies CASSQDREHYEQYF.

In its sample, this clone was seen once. The genes are TRBV9 and TRBJ2-1; 8 bases are shared with TRBD2. This CDR3 comprises 14 residues. Germline lookup yields CDR1 SGDLS and CDR2 YYNGEE. J was trimmed by 9 bases and V by 3 bases; bases with no gene match: 8. CDR3 region: CASSGGRGATEQFF. The CDR3, as DNA: TGTGCCAGCAGCGGGGGGCGGGGGGCCACTGAGCAGTTCTTC.

The J gene is TRBJ2-5, the V gene TRBV7-9; weak D call: TRBD1 (5 bases). The CDR3 totals 13 residues. The V end lost 4 bases, the J end lost 5 bases, and 11 bases lay between the germline ends. The V gene's germline CDR1 is SEHNR and CDR2 FQNEAQ (reference sequence). The CDR3 sequence: CASSSQGWETQYF. The CDR3 DNA sequence: TGTGCCAGCAGCTCTCAGGGATGGGAGACCCAGTACTTC.

This chain joins TRBV30 and TRBJ2-1; a weak D match, TRBD2 (6 bases). The CDR3 length is 13 residues. Trimming cost V 2 bases and J 8 bases, with 13 bases left between them. Per the germline V gene, CDR1 is GTSNPN and CDR2 is SVGIG (reference sequence). CDR3 loop: CAWSQSTSDEQFF. The DNA for the CDR3 is TGTGCCTGGAGTCAGTCGACTAGTGATGAGCAGTTCTTC.

This chain connects TRBV9 to TRBJ1-2; the D is unclear. Germline-derived CDR1 and CDR2 are SGDLS and YYNGEE. Trimming left V 0 bases short and J 3 bases short, with 9 bases between. The CDR3 runs 14 residues. CDR3 DNA: TGTGCCAGCAGCGTAGAGATGGGAGACTATGGCTACACCTTC. It is translated as CASSVEMGDYGYTF.

The chain recombines TRBV28 with TRBJ1-1; weak D call: TRBD1 (6 bases). Germline V gives CDR1 MDHEN, CDR2 SYDVKM. Trimming removed 6 bases from V and 1 base from J, with 18 bases in between. CDR3 size: 16 residues. For the CDR3, the DNA is TGTGCCAGCAGCACTCCCACCTTGACAGGGAACACTGAAGCTTTCTTT. Residues: CASSTPTLTGNTEAFF.

The chain employs TRBV6-5 and TRBJ2-7; D remains ambiguous. V was shortened by 2 bases and J by 6 bases, with 20 bases between the two germline ends. The CDR3 is made up of 16 amino acids. Germline V CDR1 and CDR2: MNHEY, SVGAGI. This CDR3 reads CASSYVSPQAGSEQYF. The CDR3 DNA reads TGTGCCAGCAGTTACGTTTCCCCCCAGGCTGGGTCCGAGCAGTACTTC.

The chain combines TRBV7-9 with TRBJ2-3; 7 nucleotides match TRBD2. The V gene end was trimmed by 5 bases and the J gene end by 2 bases; junction bases not matched to a gene: 10. The germline CDR1 and CDR2 sequences are SEHNR and FQNEAQ (reference sequence). This CDR3 has 16 residues. The CDR3 here is CASSPRRGENTDTQYF. CDR3 in DNA: TGTGCCAGCAGCCCTCGCCGGGGGGAGAACACAGATACGCAGTATTTT.

V and J are TRBV10-3 and TRBJ2-7, with 8 bases matching TRBD1. This CDR3 comprises 13 residues. Per the germline V gene, CDR1 is ENHRY and CDR2 is SYGVKD. V lost 8 bases to trimming and J lost 4 bases; unmatched junction nucleotides: 7. In DNA, the CDR3 is TGTGCCATCGGACAGGGAGGTGTGTACGAGCAGTACTTC. Amino acids: CAIGQGGVYEQYF.

This sequence joins TRBV2 and TRBJ2-3, with 7 bases aligning to TRBD2. Germline V gene data show CDR1 as SNHLY and CDR2 as FYNNEI. The CDR3 is 13 residues long. V lost 7 bases to trimming and J lost 3 bases; unmatched junction nucleotides: 4. The DNA of the CDR3 is TGTGCCAGCACAGAGCGGGGTACAGATACGCAGTATTTT. It is translated as CASTERGTDTQYF.